The rows below give T cell receptor beta chains drawn from one sample of a study of cytomegalovirus exposure and HLA in healthy donors. Profiled with immunoSEQ multiplex PCR; TCRdb holds only in-frame clones, not every one. Altogether 35,000 to 40,000 clones are present, around 70% being singletons, with the ten largest covering approximately 6.3%. What was sequenced was PBMCs. These receptors came from a young man in good health and CMV-seronegative. Both conserved end residues are part of each CDR3. D genes are given only for firm matches. Size values are once, few and many counts, or a class for expanded clones, and some rows have none.

TRBV29-1,TRBD1,once,TRBJ1-2,TGCAGCGTTCCGACAGGGGGTAGTGGCTACACCTTC,CSVPTGGSGYTF
TRBV12-5,TRBD1,NA,TRBJ1-1,TGTGCTAGTGGTACTGGACAGGGGGCTGGAGGCACTGAAGCTTTCTTT,CASGTGQGAGGTEAFF
TRBV2,TRBD2,NA,TRBJ2-5,TGTGCCAGCAGAACCCTGGAGGGACTAGCGGAAGAGACCCAGTACTTC,CASRTLEGLAEETQYF
TRBV5-1,NA,few,TRBJ1-1,TGCGCCAGCAGCTTGGGTTGGCCGCTTGAAGCTTTCTTT,CASSLGWPLEAFF
TRBV9,NA,NA,TRBJ1-2,TGTGCCAGCAGCCGGGATGTGGCCTTTAACTATGGCTACACCTTC,CASSRDVAFNYGYTF
TRBV7-6,NA,NA,TRBJ2-7,TGTGCCAGCAGCTTAAATTTCCCAGCGGCTTCCTACGAGCAGTACTTC,CASSLNFPAASYEQYF
TRBV7-8,NA,NA,TRBJ2-5,TGTGCCAGCAGCTTAGGTGGGGCCGAAGAGACCCAGTACTTC,CASSLGGAEETQYF
TRBV5-1,TRBD1,NA,TRBJ2-1,TGCGCCAGCAGCTTCACCCTGTCGACAGGGGCAATGGATGAGCAGTTCTTC,CASSFTLSTGAMDEQFF
TRBV9,TRBD1,once,TRBJ2-2,TGTGCCAGCAGCCCAACCGGGACAGGGAACACCGGGGAGCTGTTTTTT,CASSPTGTGNTGELFF
TRBV10-2,TRBD2,few,TRBJ2-5,TGCGCCAGTAGGACTAGCGGGGGAGAGACCCAGTACTTC,CASRTSGGETQYF
TRBV19,NA,NA,TRBJ2-7,TGTGCCAGTAGTTCCCAGGGGCCATCCTACGAGCAGTACTTC,CASSSQGPSYEQYF
TRBV6-6,TRBD1,NA,TRBJ1-1,TGTGCCAGCAGTTTCCCGGGACAGGGTTTTAGTGAAGCTTTCTTT,CASSFPGQGFSEAFF
TRBV6-1,NA,NA,TRBJ1-1,TGTGCCAGCAGTGACCGGAGGCGATACACTGAAGCTTTCTTT,CASSDRRRYTEAFF
TRBV5-1,NA,NA,TRBJ2-1,TGCGCCAGCAGCGTCGCGGGGCCCTACAATGAGCAGTTCTTC,CASSVAGPYNEQFF
TRBV27,NA,NA,TRBJ2-7,TGTGCCAGCAGCCCACGGGCTGGGGCCGGCGAGCAGTACTTC,CASSPRAGAGEQYF
TRBV29-1,NA,NA,TRBJ1-2,TGCAGCGCCTCAGTGAACTATGGCTACACCTTC,CSASVNYGYTF
TRBV2,NA,NA,TRBJ2-7,TGTGCCAGCAGTGAAGCTCTAGAGCAGTACTTC,CASSEALEQYF
TRBV10-3,TRBD2,NA,TRBJ2-3,TGTGCCATCAGCGGACTAGCGGGGACCGATACGCAGTATTTT,CAISGLAGTDTQYF
TRBV28,NA,once,TRBJ2-2,TGTGCCAGCCGGAGTAGCAGATTCACCGGGGAGCTGTTTTTT,CASRSSRFTGELFF
TRBV19,TRBD1,few,TRBJ2-7,TGTGCCAGTAGTATCAGGGGGAACTACGAGCAGTACTTC,CASSIRGNYEQYF
TRBV5-4,TRBD2,NA,TRBJ2-5,TGTGCCAGCAGCTCGAAAAGCCTAGCGGGAGCCCAAGAGACCCAGTACTTC,CASSSKSLAGAQETQYF
TRBV5-1,TRBD1,once,TRBJ1-1,TGCGCCAGCAGCTCCAAACAGGGGGGATCGAACACTGAAGCTTTCTTT,CASSSKQGGSNTEAFF
TRBV6-1,TRBD1,NA,TRBJ1-1,TGTGCCACCCAGGGGGCTTACACTGAAGCTTTCTTT,CATQGAYTEAFF
TRBV30,TRBD1,NA,TRBJ2-7,TGTGCCTGGGACAGGGCTAGGGGCTACGAGCAGTACTTC,CAWDRARGYEQYF
TRBV27,TRBD1,NA,TRBJ2-7,TGTGCCAGCAGTGAACAGGGGGCTCCCGAGCAGTACTTC,CASSEQGAPEQYF
TRBV19,TRBD1,NA,TRBJ2-4,TGTGCCAGTAGTATTCGCAGGCTATGGACAGGGGGCAATCTAGCCAAAAACATTCAGTACTTC,CASSIRRLWTGGNLAKNIQYF
TRBV4-2,TRBD2,NA,TRBJ2-7,TGTGCCAGCAGCCAAGATCTAGCGGGAGTCGAGCAGTACTTC,CASSQDLAGVEQYF
TRBV7-2,TRBD1,few,TRBJ2-7,TGTGCCAGCACCCCCGGGACAGGGGCCCATTACGAGCAGTACTTC,CASTPGTGAHYEQYF
TRBV30,NA,NA,TRBJ2-7,TGTGCCAGTTCTAGCGCCAACTCCTACGAGCAGTACTTC,CASSSANSYEQYF
TRBV5-6,NA,few,TRBJ2-7,TGTGCCAGCACCTGGGGGACAATAACCTACGAGCAGTACTTC,CASTWGTITYEQYF
TRBV19,TRBD1,once,TRBJ1-1,TGTGCCAGTAACGGACAGGGGAACACTGAAGCTTTCTTT,CASNGQGNTEAFF
TRBV2,TRBD1,NA,TRBJ2-4,TGTGCCAGCAGTTCGGGACAGGGAACCAAAAACATTCAGTACTTC,CASSSGQGTKNIQYF
TRBV13,TRBD1,NA,TRBJ1-3,TGTGCCAGCAGCTCAGACAGGGGGCGGTCAAACACCATATATTTT,CASSSDRGRSNTIYF
TRBV6-1,TRBD1,NA,TRBJ2-1,TGTGCCAGCAGTGACTCACGGGCAGGGGGCTATGAGCAGTTCTTC,CASSDSRAGGYEQFF
TRBV5-8,TRBD1,NA,TRBJ1-1,TGTGCCAGCAGCTTGTTGATGGGACAGGGGACTGAAGCTTTCTTT,CASSLLMGQGTEAFF
TRBV2,NA,few,TRBJ2-5,TGTGCCACCGCAGGCCGACACCAAGAGACCCAGTACTTC,CATAGRHQETQYF
TRBV4-1,TRBD1,NA,TRBJ2-2,TGCGCCAGCAGCCCCCGACAGGGTGTTGAGACCGGGGAGCTGTTTTTT,CASSPRQGVETGELFF
TRBV27,NA,once,TRBJ1-2,TGTGCCAGCAGTTTAATCGACACCGCTAACTATGGCTACACCTTC,CASSLIDTANYGYTF
TRBV6-1,NA,NA,TRBJ2-1,TGTGCCAGCAGTGCATCACCGGGTCGCGAGCAGTTCTTC,CASSASPGREQFF
TRBV11-2,TRBD2,NA,TRBJ2-7,TGTGCCAGCAGCTTAGGTTCTAGCGGGGTAACCTACGAGCAGTACTTC,CASSLGSSGVTYEQYF
TRBV6-1,NA,few,TRBJ1-6,TGTGCCAGCAGTGAACGCGGGGCCTATAATTCACCCCTCCACTTT,CASSERGAYNSPLHF
TRBV5-1,NA,NA,TRBJ2-3,TGCGCCAGCAGCGTGCAGGTTATGGGGCCAGATACGCAGTATTTT,CASSVQVMGPDTQYF
TRBV28,NA,NA,TRBJ2-3,TGTGCCAGCAGCGCAGGTCTCCGGACTAGCACAGATACGCAGTATTTT,CASSAGLRTSTDTQYF
TRBV9,NA,NA,TRBJ1-1,TGTGCCAGCAGCCCCCAGACAGGTGGCACTGAAGCTTTCTTT,CASSPQTGGTEAFF
TRBV19,TRBD1,medium-sized,TRBJ1-5,TGTGCCTCTAAGGGGCGACAGGGGAACTATAGCAATCAGCCCCAGCATTTT,CASKGRQGNYSNQPQHF
TRBV19,TRBD1,NA,TRBJ2-7,TGTGCCAGTAGTACAATCGGGACAGGGGGCAACGAGCAGTACTTC,CASSTIGTGGNEQYF
TRBV7-9,NA,NA,TRBJ1-1,TGTTCCAGCAGCTACCAGGGTACTGAAGCTTTCTTT,CSSSYQGTEAFF
TRBV12-5,TRBD1,NA,TRBJ1-1,TGTGCTAGTGCCCCTGAGACAGGGGGGTTTAGGAACACTGAAGCTTTCTTT,CASAPETGGFRNTEAFF
TRBV2,NA,few,TRBJ2-2,TGTGCCAGCAGGGCAGGTTTAGGCGGGGAGCTGTTTTTT,CASRAGLGGELFF
TRBV6-4,NA,NA,TRBJ2-3,TGTGCCAGCAGTGAGGACAGTTTGGGTACGCAGTATTTT,CASSEDSLGTQYF
TRBV19,NA,few,TRBJ1-2,TGTGCCAGTAGTCGGGGAGCCCTTAACTATGGCTACACCTTC,CASSRGALNYGYTF
TRBV2,TRBD2,NA,TRBJ2-2,TGTGCCAGCAGTGGGGCTAGCGGGCTACTTTCGAACACCGGGGAGCTGTTTTTT,CASSGASGLLSNTGELFF
TRBV6-6,TRBD1,NA,TRBJ1-2,TGTGCCAGCAGTCAGACAGGGGATTATGGCTACACCTTC,CASSQTGDYGYTF
TRBV18,TRBD1,NA,TRBJ2-3,TGTGCCAGCTCACAACAGGGGCCAGATACGCAGTATTTT,CASSQQGPDTQYF